The present T cell receptor beta chain was sequenced within a study of T cell repertoires in cytomegalovirus infection. For the study at large: Public TCR beta signatures marked donors with CMV infection and the matching HLA.

On this clonotype: What it binds is not known.

The V gene lost 0 bases and the J gene lost 2 bases, with 19 bases spanning the gap. CDR1 is LGHNA and CDR2 is YSLEER in the germline V gene. There are 18 residues in the CDR3. TCRdb redid the calling of the reads with MiXCR, one entry per CDR3 protein. The sample shows about a million distinct CDR3 sequences, around 31% of them seen only once. The origin of this receptor is a human donor in good health (CMV status not recorded). Some clones in this sample may be carry-over from other donors' samples. This chain connects TRBV4-3 to TRBJ1-2; the D is unclear. Sequencing was performed on cultured CD8+ T cells from PBMCs, taken from culture after CMV antigen stimulation. The CDR3 bases are TGCGCCAGCAGCCAAGATAAAGGGTGGCGGAAAAAGAACTATGGCTACACCTTC. This sequence encodes CASSQDKGWRKKNYGYTF.